This T cell receptor beta chain was retrieved from a study of radiation and T cells in renal cell carcinoma. Study outcomes and limitations: In blood, top tumor clones expanded by 2 weeks, shrinking by 4.

Sample time point: blood 4 weeks post-SBRT, at nephrectomy. Sample treatment: 15 Gy SBRT to primary tumor, nephrectomy 4 weeks later. The tumor was a clear cell renal cell carcinoma. TCRdb's table, derived via immunoSEQ multiplex PCR, lists solely in-frame clones and lacks some. Of 150,000 to 200,000 clones detected, approximately 90% appear once; the ten largest clones hold about 11%. A note on this clone: Antigen: not known.

This CDR3 is 15 amino acids long. V was shortened by 5 bases and J by 4 bases, with 17 bases between the two germline ends. Source: blood, taken from a patient whose treatment included radiotherapy and nephrectomy. The chain couples TRBV5-3 to TRBJ2-3; possible D gene TRBD2, 5 bases. Being an ORF, TRBV5-3 has a function that is uncertain. The sequence was collected from a woman aged 50 to 60 with renal cell carcinoma. CDR3: CARRQRVPRADTQYF. DNA for the CDR3: TGTGCCAGAAGACAGAGGGTACCGCGGGCAGATACGCAGTATTTT.